The 2 T cell receptor beta chains reported below all come from one sample, sequenced in a study of blood T cell repertoires in COVID-19. Data came from immunoSEQ multiplex PCR; TCRdb stores just in-frame clones and leaves some out. Counted here are about 170,000 clones, under 80% occurring once; the ten biggest clones make up less than 3%. The sequencing input was peripheral blood. The source of these receptors is a woman older than 75 with acute or convalescent COVID-19.

The J gene is TRBJ2-3, the V gene TRBV30; D unresolved. This CDR3 has 11 residues. Germline values: CDR1 GTSNPN, CDR2 SVGIG (reference sequence). V was trimmed by 3 bases and J by 8 bases, leaving 9 bases between them. The CDR3 DNA follows: TGTGCCTGGAGGTTGTCTTCTACGCAGTATTTT. As protein: CAWRLSSTQYF.

This chain joins TRBV18 and TRBJ2-7; 9 bases align to TRBD2. The V gene end was trimmed by 0 bases and the J gene end by 2 bases; junction bases not matched to a gene: 5. The CDR3 runs to 16 residues. Germline V gives CDR1 KGHSH, CDR2 LQKENI. The CDR3 reads CASSPPGTSRTYEQYF. CDR3 sequence (DNA): TGTGCCAGCTCACCACCCGGGACTAGCCGTACCTACGAGCAGTACTTC.